Each of the 14 T cell receptor beta chains below was sequenced from the same sample in a study of T-cell reconstitution after alpha-beta-depleted transplantation in children. Using unique molecular identifiers, the investigators prepared the TCRbeta library. TCRdb reanalysed the PCR reads using MiXCR and keeps one entry per CDR3 protein. The sample has 700,000 or so distinct CDR3 sequences, roughly 14% seen once; the top ten hold around 0.8%. This specimen consisted of PBMCs, obtained before TCRalphabeta/CD19-depleted stem cell transplant. The receptors originated from a girl aged 2 to 9 with congenital amegakaryocytic thrombocytopenia, due to receive a stem cell transplant.

This clonotype showed up many times. The chain employs TRBV10-3 and TRBJ2-2; 9 nucleotides line up with TRBD2. Per germline, CDR1 ENHRY and CDR2 SYGVKD. The V gene end was trimmed by 5 bases and the J gene end by 5 bases; junction bases not matched to a gene: 6. The CDR3 sequence is 15 residues long. CDR3 in amino acids: CAISNLTSGTGELFF. The CDR3 coding sequence is TGTGCCATCAGTAACTTAACTAGCGGGACCGGGGAGCTGTTTTTT.

This clonotype was counted between two and nine times. The chain employs TRBV6-5 and TRBJ2-7; tentative D call: TRBD1 (6 bases). V lost 2 bases to trimming and J lost 5 bases, with 13 bases between them. CDR3 length equals 14 residues. In germline, CDR1 is MNHEY, CDR2 SVGAGI. CDR3 DNA: TGTGCCAGCAGTTACCCGGGACACCCGAACGAGCAGTACTTC. Translating gives CASSYPGHPNEQYF.

CDR3 in DNA: TGTGCCAGCAGCCAAGGGGGCCATGCTTTCTTT. Protein: CASSQGGHAFF. The chain uses TRBV11-2 and TRBJ1-1; 7 bases map to TRBD1. After removal of 5 bases from V and 11 bases from J, the junction contained 5 bases not matched to a gene. The CDR3 loop spans 11 amino acids. The germline gives CDR1 SGHAT, CDR2 FQNNGV.

This clonotype appeared many times. The chain links TRBV15 to TRBJ2-7; 7 positions agree with TRBD1. This CDR3 comprises 15 residues. V was pared by 0 bases and J by 3 bases, with 5 bases of the junction left unmatched. Germline V gene sequence: CDR1 LNHNV, CDR2 YYDKDF (reference sequence). The CDR3 spells CATSRESSGGYEQYF. CDR3 nucleotides: TGTGCCACCAGCAGAGAGTCCTCAGGGGGCTACGAGCAGTACTTC.

This clonotype has a count of ten or more. The genes are TRBV12-3 or TRBV12-4 and TRBJ2-1; maybe TRBD2 (5 bases). This CDR3 contains 16 residues. V lost 6 bases, J lost 4 bases, and 19 bases lay in between. CDR3 sequence reads: CASRDGSGYAYNEQFF. CDR3 sequence (DNA): TGTGCCAGCAGGGACGGGTCGGGGTACGCGTACAATGAGCAGTTCTTC.

Points on this clonotype: A much larger clone differs from this one at a single base, so this may be a read error. The chain uses TRBV4-1 and TRBJ1-2; tentatively, D is TRBD1 (5 bases). The germline V gene encodes CDR1 MGHRA and CDR2 YSYEKL. Trimming shortened V by 0 bases and J by 12 bases, and 20 bases separated the two germline ends. This CDR3 region has 15 residues. DNA for the CDR3: TGCGCCAGCAGCCAAGATGGGGGGTCTATCATGGGCGACACCTTC. Protein: CASSQDGGSIMGDTF.

In regard to this clonotype: A junction end diverges from the germline sequence, so it may reflect a read error. CDR3 amino acids: CASVGGSHNEQFF. The CDR3 DNA reads as TGTGCCAGCGTGGGGGGCTCCCACAATGAGCAGTTCTTC. The V gene is TRBV28, the J gene TRBJ2-1, with D perhaps given as TRBD1 or TRBD2 (6 bases each). CDR1 and CDR2 from the germline V gene are MDHEN and SYDVKM. The CDR3 is 13 amino acids.

Notes on this clonotype: At one end the junction does not follow the germline gene, possibly because of a read error. The J gene is TRBJ2-1, the V gene TRBV11-2, with TRBD2 matching 12 bases. From germline, CDR1 is SGHAT and CDR2 FQNNGV. This CDR3 is 16 amino acids long. CDR3 coding DNA: TGTGCCAGCAGCCCCCTAGCGGGGGGGAGCTACACTGAGCATTTCTTC. It yields the protein CASSPLAGGSYTEHFF.

The rearrangement links TRBV9 to TRBJ2-7; TRBD1 matches at 10 bases. CDR1 is SGDLS and CDR2 is YYNGEE in the germline V gene. J gave up 5 bases and V 4 bases, and 12 bases lay outside the gene matches. The CDR3 has 16 amino acids. The DNA for the CDR3 is TGTGCCAGCAGCCGACAGGGGGCCGGGCTCCTTAACGAGCAGTACTTC. Translation: CASSRQGAGLLNEQYF.

This clonotype was recorded a few times. The genes are TRBV5-6 and TRBJ2-3; 8 bases align to TRBD1. This CDR3 comprises 17 residues. From germline, CDR1 is SGHDT and CDR2 YYEEEE. Trimming took 0 bases from V and 4 from J; bases not matched to a gene: 10. Here the CDR3 reads CASSLVWTGPLADTQYF. The CDR3 nucleotides read TGTGCCAGCAGCTTGGTATGGACAGGGCCTCTTGCAGATACGCAGTATTTT.

Many counts were recorded for this clonotype. V gene TRBV20-1 combines with J gene TRBJ2-1; D perhaps matches TRBD2 (5 bases). Germline V CDR1 and CDR2: DFQATT, SNEGSKA (reference sequence). This CDR3 is 12 amino acids long. CDR3 DNA: TGCAGCGGACGGGAAGATTACAATGAGCAGTTCTTC. Protein product: CSGREDYNEQFF.

This clonotype has just a few counts. The V gene is TRBV28, the J gene TRBJ2-5, with D possibly being TRBD2 (6 bases). V lost 7 bases to trimming and J lost 6 bases, with 21 bases between them. Germline V gene data show CDR1 as MDHEN and CDR2 as SYDVKM. The CDR3 has 15 amino acids. CDR3 amino acids: CASITGGESRKTQYF. The DNA for the CDR3 is TGTGCCAGCATCACTGGAGGGGAGAGCAGGAAGACCCAGTACTTC.

This clonotype showed up just a few times. The V and J genes are TRBV28 and TRBJ2-3; D unresolved. CDR3 length equals 16 residues. V shed 2 bases and J shed 2 bases, with 14 bases lying between them. Per germline, CDR1 MDHEN and CDR2 SYDVKM. CDR3: CASSLPSLGFTDTQYF. The DNA of the CDR3 is TGTGCCAGCAGTTTACCTAGTTTGGGGTTCACAGATACGCAGTATTTT.

Ten or more counts support this clonotype. The genes are TRBV12-3 or TRBV12-4 and TRBJ1-1; D unclear. The CDR3 runs 13 residues. Trimming pared 4 bases from V and 1 base from J, leaving 7 bases between. CDR3 DNA sequence: TGTGCCAGCAGTTGGAACAAGAACACTGAAGCTTTCTTT. This gives the protein CASSWNKNTEAFF.